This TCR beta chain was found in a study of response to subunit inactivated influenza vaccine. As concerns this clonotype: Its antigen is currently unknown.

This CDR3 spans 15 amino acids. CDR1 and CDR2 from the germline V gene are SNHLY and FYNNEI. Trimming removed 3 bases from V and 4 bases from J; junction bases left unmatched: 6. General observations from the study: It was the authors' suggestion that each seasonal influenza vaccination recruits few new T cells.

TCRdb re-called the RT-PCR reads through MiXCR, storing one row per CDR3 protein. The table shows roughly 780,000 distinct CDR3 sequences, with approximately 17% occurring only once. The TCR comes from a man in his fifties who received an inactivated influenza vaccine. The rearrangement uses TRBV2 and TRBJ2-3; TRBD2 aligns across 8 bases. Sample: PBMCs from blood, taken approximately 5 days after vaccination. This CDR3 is CASSDTAGAADTQYF. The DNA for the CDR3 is TGTGCCAGCAGTGATACAGCGGGAGCGGCAGATACGCAGTATTTT. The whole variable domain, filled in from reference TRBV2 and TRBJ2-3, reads EPEVTQTPSHQVTQMGQEVILRCVPISNHLYFYWYRQILGQKVEFLVSFYNNEISEKSEIFDDQFSVERPDGSNFTLKIRSTKLEDSAMYFCASSDTAGAADTQYFGPGTRLTVL.